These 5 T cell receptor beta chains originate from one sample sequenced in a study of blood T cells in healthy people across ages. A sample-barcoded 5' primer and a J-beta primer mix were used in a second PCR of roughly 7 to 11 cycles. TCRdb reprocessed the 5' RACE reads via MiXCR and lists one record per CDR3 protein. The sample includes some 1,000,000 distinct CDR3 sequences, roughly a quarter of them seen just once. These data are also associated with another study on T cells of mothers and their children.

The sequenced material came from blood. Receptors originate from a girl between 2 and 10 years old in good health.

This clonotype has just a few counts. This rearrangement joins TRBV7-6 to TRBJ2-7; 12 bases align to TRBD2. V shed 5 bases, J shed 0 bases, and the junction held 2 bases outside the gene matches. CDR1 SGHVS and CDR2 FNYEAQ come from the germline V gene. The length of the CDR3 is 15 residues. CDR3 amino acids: CASSASGRGSYEQYF. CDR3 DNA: TGTGCCAGCAGCGCTAGCGGGAGGGGCTCCTACGAGCAGTACTTC.

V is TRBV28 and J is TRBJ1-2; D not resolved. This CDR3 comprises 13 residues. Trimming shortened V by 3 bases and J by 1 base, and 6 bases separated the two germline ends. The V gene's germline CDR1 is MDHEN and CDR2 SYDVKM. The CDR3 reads CASSFEVNYGYTF. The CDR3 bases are TGTGCCAGCAGTTTTGAAGTTAACTATGGCTACACCTTC.

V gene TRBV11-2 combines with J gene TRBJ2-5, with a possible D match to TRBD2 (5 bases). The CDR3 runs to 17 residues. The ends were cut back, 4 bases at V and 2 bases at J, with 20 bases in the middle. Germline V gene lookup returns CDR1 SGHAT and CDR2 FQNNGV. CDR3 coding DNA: TGTGCCAGCAGCTCTTTCCGTGCGACCAGCGGTCAAGAGACCCAGTACTTC. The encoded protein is CASSSFRATSGQETQYF.

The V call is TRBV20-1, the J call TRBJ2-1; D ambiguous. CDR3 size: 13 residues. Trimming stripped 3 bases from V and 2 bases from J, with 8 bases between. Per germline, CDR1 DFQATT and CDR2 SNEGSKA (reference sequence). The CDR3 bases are TGCAGTGCTAGTAAGCTGCCCTACAATGAGCAGTTCTTC. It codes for CSASKLPYNEQFF.

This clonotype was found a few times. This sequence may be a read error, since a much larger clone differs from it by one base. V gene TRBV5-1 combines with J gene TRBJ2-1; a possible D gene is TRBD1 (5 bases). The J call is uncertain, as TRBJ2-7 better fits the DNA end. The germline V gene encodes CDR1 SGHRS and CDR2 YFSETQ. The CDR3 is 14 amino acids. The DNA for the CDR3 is TGCGCCAGCAGCTCCACAGGTTCTTTGACCGAGCAGTACTTC. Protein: CASSSTGSLTEQYF.